The 29 T cell receptor beta chains below all came from one sample that was sequenced in a study of PD-1 blockade in classical Hodgkin lymphoma. There was relapse after autologous stem cell transplantation in every patient, and there was variation in brentuximab vedotin exposure. Generated by immunoSEQ multiplex PCR, the TCRdb table keeps only in-frame clones and is missing some. The table shows around 91,000 clones, with around 81% occurring only once. The material sequenced was peripheral blood mononuclear cells (PBMCs), taken before the second cycle of nivolumab. These receptors were taken from a human donor with classical Hodgkin lymphoma.

This clone was detected a few times. The V call is TRBV28, the J call TRBJ2-7, with 8 bases identical to TRBD1. This CDR3 comprises 15 residues. The ends lost 4 bases at V and 5 bases at J; junction bases unmatched: 10. Germline CDR1 reads MDHEN; CDR2 reads SYDVKM. Here the CDR3 reads CASSSPGQGENEQYF. The CDR3, as DNA: TGTGCCAGCAGTTCGCCCGGACAGGGCGAGAACGAGCAGTACTTC.

This rearrangement joins TRBV5-1 to TRBJ2-1; 7 positions agree with TRBD1. The V and J ends lost 4 bases and 5 bases, in that order; junction bases with no gene match: 3. The CDR3 length is 13 residues. Germline CDR1 is SGHRS and CDR2 is YFSETQ. This CDR3 is CASSTDRDNEQFF. CDR3 in DNA: TGCGCCAGCAGCACTGACAGGGACAATGAGCAGTTCTTC.

The chain couples TRBV15 to TRBJ2-7; D uncertain. V was cut by 3 bases and J by 1 base, with 16 bases left in between. In germline, CDR1 is LNHNV, CDR2 YYDKDF (reference sequence). This CDR3 region has 16 residues. CDR3: CATSSSGLYGSYEQYF. In DNA form, the CDR3 reads TGTGCCACCAGCAGCTCGGGTCTATACGGGTCCTACGAGCAGTACTTC.

The chain employs TRBV10-3 and TRBJ2-3; 7 bases fit TRBD1. The J segment lost 0 bases and the V segment lost 6 bases, leaving 3 bases of the junction unmatched. Per germline, CDR1 ENHRY and CDR2 SYGVKD. The CDR3 loop spans 14 amino acids. The CDR3 spells CAIRRTGSTDTQYF. The CDR3 coding sequence is TGTGCCATCAGGAGGACAGGAAGCACAGATACGCAGTATTTT.

The chain uses TRBV29-1 and TRBJ2-6; D ambiguous. The CDR3 spans 13 residues. CDR1 SQVTM and CDR2 ANQGSEA come from the germline V gene. Between the trimmed V and J ends, which lost 4 bases and 4 bases, there was a span of 8 bases. The CDR3 protein is CSVGPEGANVLTF. In nucleotides, the CDR3 is TGCAGCGTTGGCCCGGAAGGGGCCAACGTCCTGACTTTC.

This chain links TRBV21-1 with TRBJ2-5. TRBV21-1 is a pseudogene. This CDR3 has 12 residues. CDR3 sequence (DNA): TGTGCCAGCAGATCCAGTAGGGAGACCCAGTACTTC. As protein: CASRSSRETQYF.

The rearrangement joins TRBV19 to TRBJ1-1; no clear D gene. V shed 7 bases and J shed 2 bases, with 11 bases lying between them. The CDR3 has 13 residues. Germline V CDR1 and CDR2: LNHDA, SQIVND (reference sequence). The CDR3 sequence: CASTPVTNTEAFF. In nucleotides, the CDR3 is TGTGCCAGTACTCCCGTCACTAACACTGAAGCTTTCTTT.

The CDR3 loop reads CASSSIGSIMNTEAFF. CDR3 nucleotides: TGTGCCAGCAGTTCTATCGGAAGTATAATGAACACTGAAGCTTTCTTT. This sequence joins TRBV28 and TRBJ1-1; D remains ambiguous. The CDR3 is 16 residues long. With 4 bases removed from V and 0 bases from J, the gap between germline ends came to 15 bases. Germline CDR1 MDHEN, CDR2 SYDVKM.

The V call is TRBV9, the J call TRBJ1-1; the match to TRBD1 covers 7 bases. J lost 4 bases, V lost 0 bases, and 9 bases had no gene match. The germline gives CDR1 SGDLS, CDR2 YYNGEE. The CDR3 extends over 16 amino acids. CDR3 amino acids: CASSVGSGGIGTEAFF. For the CDR3, the DNA is TGTGCCAGCAGCGTAGGTTCAGGGGGGATCGGCACTGAAGCTTTCTTT.

This chain uses TRBV27 with TRBJ1-5; 10 nucleotides agree with TRBD1. The CDR3 contains 14 residues. Trimming cost V 6 bases and J 3 bases; bases outside gene matches: 2. Germline CDR1 MNHEY, CDR2 SMNVEV (reference sequence). The CDR3 region is CASRGTGVNQPQHF. The DNA of the CDR3 is TGTGCCAGCAGGGGGACAGGGGTCAATCAGCCCCAGCATTTT.

V and J are TRBV7-9 and TRBJ2-4; a weak D match, TRBD1 (6 bases). Germline V gene data show CDR1 as SEHNR and CDR2 as FQNEAQ (reference sequence). This CDR3 spans 15 amino acids. V lost 1 base, J lost 4 bases, and 11 bases lay in between. Here the CDR3 reads CASSLEAGAKNIQYF. Written as DNA, the CDR3 is TGTGCCAGCAGCTTAGAAGCAGGGGCAAAAAACATTCAGTACTTC.

J is TRBJ1-5 and V is TRBV10-3; perhaps TRBD1 as D (6 bases). Germline assignment: CDR1 ENHRY and CDR2 SYGVKD. V dropped 8 bases and J dropped 3 bases, with 8 bases sitting between them. The CDR3 consists of 12 residues. For the CDR3, the DNA is TGTGCCATCCGGGACAACAATCAGCCCCAGCATTTT. The encoded protein is CAIRDNNQPQHF.

In its sample, this clone was seen a few times. This chain links TRBV7-2 with TRBJ2-7; 10 bases are a match to TRBD2. The junction had 6 bases not matched to a gene; V was cut back by 6 bases and J by 1 base. The V gene's germline CDR1 is SGHTA and CDR2 FQGNSA. The CDR3 extends over 15 amino acids. The CDR3 protein is CASSSSGSRSYEQYF. The CDR3 DNA is TGTGCCAGCAGTTCTAGCGGGAGTCGGTCCTACGAGCAGTACTTC.

Only a few counts were recorded for this clone. CDR3 loop: CAIPGTPNTGELFF. The CDR3 nucleotides are TGTGCCATACCCGGGACCCCGAACACCGGGGAGCTGTTTTTT. This chain connects TRBV10-3 to TRBJ2-2; either TRBD1 or TRBD2 may supply D (5 bases each). The CDR3 is made up of 14 amino acids. CDR1 is ENHRY, CDR2 SYGVKD, per germline. Trimming shortened V by 9 bases and J by 0 bases, and 11 bases separated the two germline ends.

The chain links TRBV10-1 to TRBJ1-1; a weak D match, TRBD1 (5 bases). The CDR3 is 14 amino acids. Trimming shortened V by 7 bases and J by 4 bases, and 16 bases separated the two germline ends. Per germline, CDR1 WNHNN and CDR2 SYGVQD (reference sequence). CDR3 sequence: CASTLRVRGTEAFF. In DNA form, the CDR3 reads TGCGCCAGCACCCTCAGGGTTCGGGGCACTGAAGCTTTCTTT.

The CDR3 bases are TGTGCCTGGAGTGTAGGTTCACTAAGGCATTTT. Translated, it gives CAWSVGSLRHF. The chain employs TRBV30 and TRBJ1-5, with unresolved D. Trimming took 0 bases from V and 15 from J, leaving 12 bases between them. The CDR3 sequence is 11 residues long. Germline CDR1 GTSNPN, CDR2 SVGIG (reference sequence).

The chain employs TRBV7-2 and TRBJ1-2; D unresolved. Germline assignment: CDR1 SGHTA and CDR2 FQGNSA. Trimming pared 5 bases from V and 2 bases from J, leaving 15 bases between. The CDR3 loop spans 15 amino acids. The CDR3 spells CASSPTRNLNYGYTF. CDR3 nucleotides: TGTGCCAGCAGCCCGACACGGAACCTAAACTATGGCTACACCTTC.

The genes are TRBV6-5 and TRBJ2-5; no clear D. The CDR3 runs to 12 residues. Germline CDR1 is MNHEY and CDR2 is SVGAGI. V was pared by 8 bases and J by 5 bases, with 12 bases between. The CDR3: CASVAETETQYF. CDR3 bases: TGTGCCAGCGTCGCTGAGACGGAGACCCAGTACTTC.

The chain uses TRBV19 and TRBJ2-5; 8 nucleotides align to TRBD1. J gave up 6 bases and V 10 bases, and 10 bases lay outside the gene matches. The CDR3 runs to 13 residues. The V gene's germline CDR1 is LNHDA and CDR2 SQIVND (reference sequence). The DNA for the CDR3 is TGTGCCACCAGGACAGGGAATATGAAGACCCAGTACTTC. Protein sequence: CATRTGNMKTQYF.

This chain joins TRBV7-9 and TRBJ2-7; D unresolved. V dropped 6 bases and J dropped 2 bases, with 8 bases sitting between them. Germline V gene data show CDR1 as SEHNR and CDR2 as FQNEAQ (reference sequence). CDR3 length: 12 amino acids. The CDR3 region has the DNA TGTGCCAGCAGGAGTGAAACCTACGAGCAGTACTTC. Its protein is CASRSETYEQYF.

This chain connects TRBV28 to TRBJ1-4; D is undetermined. Trimming stripped 3 bases from V and 7 bases from J, with 6 bases between. The CDR3 runs to 12 residues. CDR1 is MDHEN and CDR2 is SYDVKM in the germline V gene. This CDR3 is CASSLRFEKLFF. In DNA, the CDR3 is TGTGCCAGCAGTTTGAGGTTTGAAAAACTGTTTTTT.

V is TRBV5-1 and J is TRBJ2-1; 7 bases align to TRBD2. The CDR3 is made up of 15 amino acids. The trim removed 0 bases at V and 5 bases at J, leaving 5 bases unmatched. Germline V CDR1 and CDR2: SGHRS, YFSETQ. In nucleotides, the CDR3 is TGCGCCAGCAGCTTGGAGCTAGCGGCTAACAATGAGCAGTTCTTC. Translating gives CASSLELAANNEQFF.

This clone came up once. The rearrangement joins TRBV7-2 to TRBJ2-5; 11 positions agree with TRBD1. With 8 bases clipped from V and 5 bases from J, the junction kept 4 bases outside the gene matches. The germline V gene encodes CDR1 SGHTA and CDR2 FQGNSA. The CDR3 is 13 residues long. The CDR3: CASERDRGETQYF. The CDR3, as DNA: TGTGCCAGCGAGCGGGACAGGGGGGAGACCCAGTACTTC.

This chain joins TRBV10-3 and TRBJ2-3; D not resolved. CDR3 length equals 16 residues. V lost 4 bases, J lost 2 bases, and 16 bases lay in between. Germline loops: CDR1 ENHRY, CDR2 SYGVKD. CDR3 region: CAISGQTDLPTDTQYF. The CDR3 DNA sequence: TGTGCCATCAGTGGGCAGACCGACCTCCCCACAGATACGCAGTATTTT.

The gene calls are TRBV7-8 and TRBJ2-7, with TRBD2 identical over 14 bases. J gave up 3 bases and V 4 bases, and 2 bases lay outside the gene matches. CDR1 SGHVS and CDR2 FQNEAQ come from the germline V gene. The CDR3 is made up of 15 amino acids. The CDR3 DNA follows: TGTGCCAGCAGCTGGGGACTAGCGGGAGTCTACGAGCAGTACTTC. Protein sequence: CASSWGLAGVYEQYF.

This sequence joins TRBV5-1 and TRBJ1-2, with D hard to call. The CDR3 consists of 15 residues. V was trimmed by 4 bases and J by 5 bases, leaving 18 bases between them. CDR1 and CDR2 (germline): SGHRS, YFSETQ. CDR3 protein: CASSERVGRPYGYTF. The CDR3 nucleotides read TGCGCCAGCAGCGAAAGAGTTGGTCGACCGTATGGCTACACCTTC.

This chain joins TRBV5-1 and TRBJ2-7; no clear D. Germline values: CDR1 SGHRS, CDR2 YFSETQ. The CDR3 extends over 14 amino acids. Trimming removed 0 bases at V and 8 bases at J, with 15 bases between. This CDR3 reads CASSLVGSEVKQYF. In nucleotides, the CDR3 is TGCGCCAGCAGCTTGGTTGGAAGTGAGGTGAAGCAGTACTTC.

This chain joins TRBV9 and TRBJ2-5, with 13 bases lining up with TRBD2. CDR3 length equals 16 residues. CDR1 and CDR2 from the germline V gene are SGDLS and YYNGEE. Trimming took 4 bases from V and 2 from J; bases not matched to a gene: 5. In nucleotides, the CDR3 is TGTGCCAGCAGCCCGGGGACTAGCGGGATTCAAGAGACCCAGTACTTC. Its translation: CASSPGTSGIQETQYF.

V is TRBV6-1 and J is TRBJ1-2, with D uncertain. Trimming left V 1 base short and J 8 bases short, with 11 bases between. The CDR3 covers 13 residues. The V gene's germline CDR1 is MNHNS and CDR2 SASEGT. In DNA, the CDR3 is TGTGCCAGCAGTGAAGGGGTATCGGGGGGCTACACCTTC. It codes for CASSEGVSGGYTF.